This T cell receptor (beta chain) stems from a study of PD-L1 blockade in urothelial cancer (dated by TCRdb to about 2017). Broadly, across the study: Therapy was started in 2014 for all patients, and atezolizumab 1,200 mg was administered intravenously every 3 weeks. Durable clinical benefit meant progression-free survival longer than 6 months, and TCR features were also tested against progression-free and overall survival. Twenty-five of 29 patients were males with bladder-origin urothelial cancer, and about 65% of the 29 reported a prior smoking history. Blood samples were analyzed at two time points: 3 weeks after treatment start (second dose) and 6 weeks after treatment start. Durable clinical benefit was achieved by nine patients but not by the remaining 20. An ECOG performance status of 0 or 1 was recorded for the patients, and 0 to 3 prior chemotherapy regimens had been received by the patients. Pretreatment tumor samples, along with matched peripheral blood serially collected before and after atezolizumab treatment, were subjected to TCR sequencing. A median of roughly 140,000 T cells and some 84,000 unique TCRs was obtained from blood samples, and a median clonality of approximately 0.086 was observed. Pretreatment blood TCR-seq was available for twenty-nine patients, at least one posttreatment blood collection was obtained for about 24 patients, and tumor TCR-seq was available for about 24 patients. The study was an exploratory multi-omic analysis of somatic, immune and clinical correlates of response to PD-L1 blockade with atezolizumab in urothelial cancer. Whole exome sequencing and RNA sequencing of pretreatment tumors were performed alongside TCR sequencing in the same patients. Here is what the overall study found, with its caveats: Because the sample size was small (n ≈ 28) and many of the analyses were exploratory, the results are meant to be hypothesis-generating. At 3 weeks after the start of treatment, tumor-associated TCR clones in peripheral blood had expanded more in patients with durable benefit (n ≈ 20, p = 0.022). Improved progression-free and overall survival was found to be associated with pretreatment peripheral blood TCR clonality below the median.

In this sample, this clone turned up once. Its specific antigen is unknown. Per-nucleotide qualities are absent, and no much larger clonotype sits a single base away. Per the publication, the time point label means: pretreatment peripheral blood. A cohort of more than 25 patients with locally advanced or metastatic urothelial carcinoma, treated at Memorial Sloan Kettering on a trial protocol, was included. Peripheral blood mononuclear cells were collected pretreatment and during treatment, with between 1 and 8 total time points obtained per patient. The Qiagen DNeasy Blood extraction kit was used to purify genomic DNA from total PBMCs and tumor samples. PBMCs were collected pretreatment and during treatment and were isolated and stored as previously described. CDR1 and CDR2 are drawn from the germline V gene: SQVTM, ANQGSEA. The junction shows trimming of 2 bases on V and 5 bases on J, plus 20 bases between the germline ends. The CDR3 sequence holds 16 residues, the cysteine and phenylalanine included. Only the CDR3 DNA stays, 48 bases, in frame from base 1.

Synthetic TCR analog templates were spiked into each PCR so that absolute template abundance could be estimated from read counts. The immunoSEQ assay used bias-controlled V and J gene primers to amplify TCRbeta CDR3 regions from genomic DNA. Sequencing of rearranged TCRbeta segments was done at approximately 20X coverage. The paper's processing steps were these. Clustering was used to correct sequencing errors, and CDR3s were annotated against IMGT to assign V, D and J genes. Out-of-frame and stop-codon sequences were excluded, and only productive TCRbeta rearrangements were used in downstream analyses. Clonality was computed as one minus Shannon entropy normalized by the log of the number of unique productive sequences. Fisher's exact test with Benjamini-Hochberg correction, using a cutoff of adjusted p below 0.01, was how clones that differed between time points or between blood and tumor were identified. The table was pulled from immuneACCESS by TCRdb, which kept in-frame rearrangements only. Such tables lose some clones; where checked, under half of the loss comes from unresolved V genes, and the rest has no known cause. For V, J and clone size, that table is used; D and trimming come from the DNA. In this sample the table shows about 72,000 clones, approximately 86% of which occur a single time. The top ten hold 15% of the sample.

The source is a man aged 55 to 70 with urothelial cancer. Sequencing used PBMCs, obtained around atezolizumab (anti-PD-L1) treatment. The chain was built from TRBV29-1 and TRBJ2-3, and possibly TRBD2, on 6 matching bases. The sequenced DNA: TGCAGCGTTGAACTCCGGGACTCGGATTTTATAGATACGCAGTATTTT. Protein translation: CSVELRDSDFIDTQYF.